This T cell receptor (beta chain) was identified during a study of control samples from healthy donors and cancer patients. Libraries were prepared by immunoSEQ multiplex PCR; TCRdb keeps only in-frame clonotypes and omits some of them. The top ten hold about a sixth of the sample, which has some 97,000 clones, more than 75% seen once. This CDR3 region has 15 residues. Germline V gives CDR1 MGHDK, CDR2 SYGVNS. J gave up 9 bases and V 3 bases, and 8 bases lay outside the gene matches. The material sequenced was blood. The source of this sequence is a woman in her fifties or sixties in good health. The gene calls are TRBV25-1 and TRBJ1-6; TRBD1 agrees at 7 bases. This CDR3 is CASSEPRGAGSPLHF. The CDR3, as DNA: TGTGCCAGCAGTGAGCCCAGGGGGGCAGGTTCACCCCTCCACTTT.